This entry lists 26 T cell receptor beta chains sequenced from one sample in a study of blood T cell repertoires in COVID-19. Generated by immunoSEQ multiplex PCR, the TCRdb table keeps only in-frame clones and is missing some. Altogether about 200,000 clones are present, around nine tenths being singletons, with the ten largest covering around 1.5%. Specimen: peripheral blood. The receptors stem from a man aged 18-30 years with active or convalescent COVID-19.

The CDR3 region is CASSPFAGVSQETQYF. As DNA, the CDR3 is TGCGCCAGCAGCCCCTTTGCGGGAGTCTCCCAAGAGACCCAGTACTTC. V gene TRBV5-1 combines with J gene TRBJ2-5; 7 positions agree with TRBD2. Germline values: CDR1 SGHRS, CDR2 YFSETQ. This CDR3 is built from 16 residues. V dropped 4 bases and J dropped 1; count of bases not matched to a gene: 10. The full variable domain, rest sourced from reference TRBV5-1 and TRBJ2-5, is KAGVTQTPRYLIKTRGQQVTLSCSPISGHRSVSWYQQTPGQGLQFLFEYFSETQRNKGNFPGRFSGRQFSNSRSEMNVSTLELGDSALYLCASSPFAGVSQETQYFGPGTRLLVL.

The chain links TRBV7-9 to TRBJ2-7, with 7 nucleotides matching TRBD2. J lost 2 bases, V lost 1 base, and 8 bases had no gene match. Germline CDR1 is SEHNR and CDR2 is FQNEAQ (reference sequence). The CDR3 runs to 16 residues. The CDR3 sequence: CASSLGWDYTPYEQYF. CDR3 nucleotides: TGTGCCAGCAGCTTAGGTTGGGACTATACCCCCTACGAGCAGTACTTC.

The V gene is TRBV11-2, the J gene TRBJ2-3; TRBD2 agrees at 7 bases. With V trimmed by 6 bases and J by 0 bases, 12 bases remained unmatched. Germline CDR1 is SGHAT and CDR2 is FQNNGV. This CDR3 is 17 amino acids long. Written as DNA, the CDR3 is TGTGCCAGCAGTTCAGGTAGCGGGCCGACTAGCACAGATACGCAGTATTTT. Translated, it gives CASSSGSGPTSTDTQYF.

V usage is TRBV6-6 and J usage is TRBJ1-3; the D is unclear. The CDR3 runs 14 residues. The germline V gene has CDR1 MNHNY and CDR2 SVGAGI (reference sequence). Trimming pared 6 bases from V and 0 bases from J, leaving 9 bases between. The CDR3 here is CASSSTDSGNTIYF. CDR3 coding DNA: TGTGCCAGCAGCTCTACAGACTCTGGAAACACCATATATTTT.

The chain recombines TRBV7-8 with TRBJ1-3, with 7 bases identical to TRBD1. The J segment lost 4 bases and the V segment lost 5 bases, leaving 5 bases of the junction unmatched. The CDR3 loop spans 14 amino acids. Germline V lookup: CDR1 SGHVS, CDR2 FQNEAQ. The CDR3 reads CASSHRGSGNTIYF. The CDR3 DNA reads TGTGCCAGCAGCCACAGGGGTTCCGGAAACACCATATATTTT.

The V call is TRBV2, the J call TRBJ1-2, with D unresolved. Trimming stripped 4 bases from V and 6 bases from J, with 12 bases between. Germline CDR1 reads SNHLY; CDR2 reads FYNNEI. The CDR3 loop spans 13 amino acids. The CDR3 sequence: CASSGLGWDGYTF. CDR3 nucleotides: TGTGCCAGCAGTGGACTAGGGTGGGATGGCTACACCTTC.

The V call is TRBV27, the J call TRBJ2-7; possibly TRBD1 for D (5 bases). The CDR3 is 15 amino acids. Germline loops: CDR1 MNHEY, CDR2 SMNVEV (reference sequence). The V gene lost 3 bases and the J gene lost 2 bases, with 14 bases spanning the gap. The CDR3 sequence: CASSFLGPAAYEQYF. The CDR3 DNA reads TGTGCCAGCAGTTTTCTGGGGCCCGCGGCCTACGAGCAGTACTTC.

This clone came up once. The chain recombines TRBV2 with TRBJ1-1; D is uncertain. CDR1 and CDR2 from the germline V gene are SNHLY and FYNNEI. CDR3 size: 14 residues. V lost 8 bases, J lost 0 bases, and 13 bases lay in between. CDR3 nucleotides: TGTGCCAGCTCTGTGGCGGGCATGAACACTGAAGCTTTCTTT. Its translation is CASSVAGMNTEAFF.

J is TRBJ2-5 and V is TRBV19; TRBD1 matches at 7 bases. Germline loops: CDR1 LNHDA, CDR2 SQIVND (reference sequence). The V and J ends lost 7 bases and 4 bases, in that order; junction bases with no gene match: 6. The CDR3 totals 13 residues. The CDR3 bases are TGTGCCAGTACCAAGGCAGGGGGAGAGACCCAGTACTTC. Its protein is CASTKAGGETQYF. Looking up the rest from reference TRBV19 and TRBJ2-5 gives the full variable domain: DGGITQSPKYLFRKEGQNVTLSCEQNLNHDAMYWYRQDPGQGLRLIYYSQIVNDFQKGDIAEGYSVSREKKESFPLTVTSAQKNPTAFYLCASTKAGGETQYFGPGTRLLVL.

The V call is TRBV5-4, the J call TRBJ2-3; 8 nucleotides line up with TRBD2. The trim removed 1 base at V and 0 bases at J, leaving 7 bases unmatched. CDR1 is SGHNT and CDR2 is YYREEE in the germline V gene (reference sequence). The CDR3 has 17 residues. CDR3 in amino acids: CASSLFHAGGSTDTQYF. DNA for the CDR3: TGTGCCAGCAGCTTGTTCCATGCGGGGGGAAGCACAGATACGCAGTATTTT.

The chain couples TRBV5-4 to TRBJ2-3, with a possible D match to TRBD2 (6 bases). Per germline, CDR1 SGHNT and CDR2 YYREEE (reference sequence). The CDR3 sequence is 17 residues long. Trimming took 4 bases from V and 4 from J, leaving 22 bases between them. The CDR3: CASSGARLGPDADTQYF. The DNA of the CDR3 is TGTGCCAGCAGCGGAGCGCGACTAGGCCCCGACGCAGATACGCAGTATTTT.

The chain is built from TRBV3-1 (or the pseudogene TRBV3-2) and TRBJ1-5; D gene unclear. The CDR3 length is 12 residues. V lost 4 bases and J 5 bases, leaving 6 bases between the germline ends. The germline CDR1 and CDR2 sequences are LGHDT and YNNKEL (reference sequence). The CDR3 DNA is TGTGCCAGCAGCCCCGGGGATCAGCCCCAGCATTTT. Its translation is CASSPGDQPQHF.

The CDR3 spells CASAIGQNGGYTF. The CDR3 DNA reads as TGCGCCAGCGCTATTGGACAGAACGGTGGCTACACCTTC. V and J are TRBV5-1 and TRBJ1-2; D is possibly TRBD1 (6 bases). Germline assignment: CDR1 SGHRS and CDR2 YFSETQ. This CDR3 has 13 amino acids. Trimming took 7 bases from V and 7 from J, leaving 17 bases between them.

The V gene is TRBV6-1, the J gene TRBJ1-1; 7 bases match TRBD1. Germline V CDR1 and CDR2: MNHNS, SASEGT. Trimming removed 3 bases from V and 11 bases from J; junction bases left unmatched: 6. The CDR3 has 12 amino acids. The CDR3 region is CASSERGRRAFF. CDR3 nucleotides: TGTGCCAGCAGTGAGAGGGGGCGTCGGGCTTTCTTT.

V gene TRBV7-2 combines with J gene TRBJ2-1, with a tentative D call TRBD2 (7 bases). The germline V gene has CDR1 SGHTA and CDR2 FQGNSA. CDR3 length: 16 residues. Between the trimmed V and J ends, which lost 6 bases and 0 bases, there was a span of 15 bases. The CDR3 DNA sequence: TGTGCCAGCAGGAAACCAAGGGGGGGCTCCTACAATGAGCAGTTCTTC. Its translation: CASRKPRGGSYNEQFF.

This clone was seen a single time. The genes are TRBV5-1 and TRBJ2-7; 10 bases are a match to TRBD1. Germline V lookup: CDR1 SGHRS, CDR2 YFSETQ. This CDR3 spans 14 amino acids. Germline trimming cut 4 bases from V and 4 bases from J; bases unmatched to any gene: 5. In nucleotides, the CDR3 is TGCGCCAGCAGCGACCGGGACAGGGGTTACGAGCAGTACTTC. It translates to CASSDRDRGYEQYF.

The chain couples TRBV7-2 to TRBJ2-5; TRBD2 matches at 15 bases. Germline V gene sequence: CDR1 SGHTA, CDR2 FQGNSA. This CDR3 is 17 amino acids long. Trimming at V came to 5 bases and at J to 6 bases, leaving 10 bases not matched to a gene. CDR3 region: CASSAWTSGGARKTQYF. CDR3 in DNA: TGTGCCAGCAGCGCATGGACTAGCGGGGGGGCCCGAAAGACCCAGTACTTC.

The V and J genes are TRBV6-2 or TRBV6-3 and TRBJ2-2; D is ambiguous. From germline, CDR1 is MNHEY and CDR2 SVGEGT. V lost 3 bases to trimming and J lost 1 base, with 9 bases between them. This CDR3 is built from 15 residues. Here the CDR3 reads CASSYEHVNTGELFF. CDR3 coding DNA: TGTGCCAGCAGTTATGAGCACGTGAACACCGGGGAGCTGTTTTTT.

This chain uses TRBV30 with TRBJ2-1; 9 positions match TRBD1. The V gene's germline CDR1 is GTSNPN and CDR2 SVGIG (reference sequence). This CDR3 has 15 amino acids. Germline trimming cut 0 bases from V and 9 bases from J; bases unmatched to any gene: 9. The CDR3 DNA is TGTGCCTGGAGTGTTCCGGGACAGGGTGGTTCTGAGCAGTTCTTC. Its translation: CAWSVPGQGGSEQFF.

This chain uses TRBV7-2 with TRBJ2-7; 9 positions match TRBD1. Trimming at V came to 1 base and at J to 4 bases, leaving 5 bases not matched to a gene. This CDR3 is built from 15 residues. CDR1 and CDR2 (germline): SGHTA, FQGNSA. CDR3 sequence: CASSLVGTGLYEQYF. In DNA, the CDR3 is TGTGCCAGCAGCTTAGTAGGGACAGGGCTTTACGAGCAGTACTTC.

The chain recombines TRBV5-1 with TRBJ2-5, with 9 bases matching TRBD1. Germline V gene data show CDR1 as SGHRS and CDR2 as YFSETQ. V lost 1 base, J lost 2 bases, and 3 bases stayed unmatched. The CDR3 is made up of 15 amino acids. CDR3: CASSLSDRGQETQYF. DNA of the CDR3: TGCGCCAGCAGCTTGTCGGACAGGGGACAAGAGACCCAGTACTTC.

The chain couples TRBV5-6 to TRBJ1-1, with D hard to call. V was clipped by 4 bases and J by 0 bases, with 7 bases between them. Germline values: CDR1 SGHDT, CDR2 YYEEEE. The CDR3 extends over 13 amino acids. The CDR3 spells CASSVDMNTEAFF. Here the CDR3 DNA reads TGTGCCAGCAGCGTAGATATGAACACTGAAGCTTTCTTT. The entire variable domain, with the rest obtained from reference TRBV5-6 and TRBJ1-1, is as follows: DAGVTQSPTHLIKTRGQQVTLRCSPKSGHDTVSWYQQALGQGPQFIFQYYEEEERQRGNFPDRFSGHQFPNYSSELNVNALLLGDSALYLCASSVDMNTEAFFGQGTRLTVV.

The DNA of the CDR3 is TGTGCCAGCAGCCGTACTTTTAGCAATCAGCCCCAGCATTTT. Its translation is CASSRTFSNQPQHF. The rearrangement links TRBV5-8 to TRBJ1-5; D unresolved. V lost 4 bases and J 0 bases, leaving 8 bases between the germline ends. Germline loops: CDR1 SGHTS, CDR2 YDEGEE. This CDR3 is built from 14 residues.

CDR3 in DNA: TGTGCCAGCAGGACGGGGTCGCAAGGGATTGCCGGCTACACCTTC. Its protein product is CASRTGSQGIAGYTF. The rearrangement joins TRBV27 to TRBJ1-2; D remains unclear. Between the trimmed V and J ends, which lost 6 bases and 8 bases, there was a span of 22 bases. CDR3 size: 15 residues. Germline CDR1 and CDR2: MNHEY and SMNVEV (reference sequence).

V gene TRBV6-2 or TRBV6-3 combines with J gene TRBJ1-1; 8 nucleotides line up with TRBD1. V shed 0 bases and J 0 bases; nucleotides not matched to a gene: 12. There are 19 residues in the CDR3. Germline V gene lookup returns CDR1 MNHEY and CDR2 SVGEGT. The CDR3 coding sequence is TGTGCCAGCAGTTACTCCCCCAGGACAGGGCGGCCCATGAACACTGAAGCTTTCTTT. Its translation: CASSYSPRTGRPMNTEAFF.

V usage is TRBV15 and J usage is TRBJ1-5; D ambiguous. The germline V gene has CDR1 LNHNV and CDR2 YYDKDF (reference sequence). V lost 0 bases and J 3 bases, leaving 15 bases between the germline ends. This CDR3 has 17 residues. The CDR3 is CATSRDSAALNNQPQHF. The CDR3 DNA follows: TGTGCCACCAGCAGAGATTCCGCAGCACTAAACAATCAGCCCCAGCATTTT.